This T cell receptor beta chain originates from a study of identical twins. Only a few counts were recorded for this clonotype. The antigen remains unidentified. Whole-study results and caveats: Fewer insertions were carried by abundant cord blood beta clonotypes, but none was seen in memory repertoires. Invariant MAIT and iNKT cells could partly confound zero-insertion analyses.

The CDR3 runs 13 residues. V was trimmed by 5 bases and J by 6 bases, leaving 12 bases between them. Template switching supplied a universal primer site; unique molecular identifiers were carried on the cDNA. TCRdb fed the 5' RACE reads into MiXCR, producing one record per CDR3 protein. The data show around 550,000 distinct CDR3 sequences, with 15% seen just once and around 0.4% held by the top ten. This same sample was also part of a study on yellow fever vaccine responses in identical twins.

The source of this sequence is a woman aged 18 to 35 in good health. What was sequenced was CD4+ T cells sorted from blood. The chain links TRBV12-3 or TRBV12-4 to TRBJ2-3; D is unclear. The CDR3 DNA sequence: TGTGCCAGCAGTCGCCCCCCCCCCGATACGCAGTATTTT. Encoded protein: CASSRPPPDTQYF.